This T cell receptor beta chain was profiled in a study of Ad26.COV2.S vaccination and SARS-CoV-2 variants. Noted treatment: around 19 received Ad26.COV2.S at low or high dose, single or two shots; several received placebo; per-sample allocation not given. Day 63 after the first injection of vaccine or placebo was the sampling time. The CDR3 spans 13 residues. Per germline, CDR1 MNHEY and CDR2 SVGAGI. V was clipped by 7 bases and J by 4 bases, with 13 bases between them. The table came from immunoSEQ multiplex PCR; TCRdb's copy has only in-frame clones and leaves some out. The top ten clones hold 3.4% of a sample with about 350,000 clones, roughly 91% of them seen once.

The sequence was obtained from a person between 18 and 65 years old who received the Ad26.COV2.S COVID-19 vaccine or a placebo. The sample consisted of peripheral blood, taken in a trial of Ad26.COV2.S vaccine versus placebo. This sequence joins TRBV6-5 and TRBJ1-2, with D maybe TRBD1 (5 bases). CDR3 DNA sequence: TGTGCCAGCAATCGAAGGGGCGTCTATGGCTACACCTTC. Translated, it gives CASNRRGVYGYTF.